The entry below describes one T cell receptor beta chain. The data stem from a study of shared clonotypes between healthy human individuals. V shed 4 bases and J 6 bases; nucleotides not matched to a gene: 5. CDR1 SGHRS and CDR2 YFSETQ come from the germline V gene. This CDR3 is built from 15 residues. Measured with immunoSEQ multiplex PCR; TCRdb has only the in-frame clones, and not every one. The sample shows 1,500,000 or so clones, approximately 98.5% of them seen only once. The origin of this receptor is a man aged 25 to 45 in good health. The specimen was naive CD4+ T cells sorted from blood. The subset is: CD45RA+ positively selected. This chain joins TRBV5-1 and TRBJ2-2; 11 bases are shared with TRBD1. This CDR3 reads CASSLRTGGPGELFF. Here the CDR3 DNA reads TGCGCCAGCAGCCTAAGGACAGGGGGCCCCGGGGAGCTGTTTTTT.